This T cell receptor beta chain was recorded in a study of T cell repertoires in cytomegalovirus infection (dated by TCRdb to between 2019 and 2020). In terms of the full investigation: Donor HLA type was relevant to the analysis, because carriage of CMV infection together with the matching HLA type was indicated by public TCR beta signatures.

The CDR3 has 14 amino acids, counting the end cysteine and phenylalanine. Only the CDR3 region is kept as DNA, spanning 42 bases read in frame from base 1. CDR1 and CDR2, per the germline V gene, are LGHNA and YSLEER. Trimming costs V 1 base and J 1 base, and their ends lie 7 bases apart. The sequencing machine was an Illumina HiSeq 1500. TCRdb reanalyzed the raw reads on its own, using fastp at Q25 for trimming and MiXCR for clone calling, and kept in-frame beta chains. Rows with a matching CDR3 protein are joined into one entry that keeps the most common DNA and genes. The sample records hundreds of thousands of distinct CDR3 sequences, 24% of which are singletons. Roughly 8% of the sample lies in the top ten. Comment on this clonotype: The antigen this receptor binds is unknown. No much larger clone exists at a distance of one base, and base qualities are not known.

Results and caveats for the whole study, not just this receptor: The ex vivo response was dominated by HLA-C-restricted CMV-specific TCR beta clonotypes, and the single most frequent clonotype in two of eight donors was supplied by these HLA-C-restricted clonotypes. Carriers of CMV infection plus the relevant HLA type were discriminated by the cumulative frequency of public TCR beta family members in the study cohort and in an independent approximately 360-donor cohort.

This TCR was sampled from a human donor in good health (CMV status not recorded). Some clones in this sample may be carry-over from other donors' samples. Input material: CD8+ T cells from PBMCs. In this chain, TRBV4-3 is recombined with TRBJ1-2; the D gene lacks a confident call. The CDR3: CASSQVMDNYGYTF. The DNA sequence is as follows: TGCGCCAGCAGCCAAGTTATGGATAACTATGGCTACACCTTC.